The entry that follows covers one TCR beta chain sequence. In the study's own analysis: By means of reference gene primer amplification, nucleated cell counts were estimated. TCRdb keeps only in-frame clones here, not all; method: immunoSEQ multiplex PCR. The DNA gave D and trimming, while V, J and clone size come from that table. Seen here are some 80,000 clones, under 85% observed once, and the top ten hold 8.5% to 10%. The record originates from a study of blood T cell repertoires in COVID-19. As for the study in general: Spain, Italy and the United States supplied samples that represented acute and convalescent COVID-19. Sample material is recorded as cDNA or gDNA derived from T cells, B-cell-depleted T cells, or PBMCs.

The sample consisted of peripheral blood. The receptor's source is a human donor in a cohort sampled during active COVID-19.

Here the CDR3 DNA reads TGTGCCAGCAAAATGTCAAGCGGAAACTATGGCTACACCTTC. Translating gives CASKMSSGNYGYTF. V is TRBV6-5 and J is TRBJ1-2; D remains ambiguous. CDR1 and CDR2 from the germline V gene are MNHEY and SVGAGI. V gave up 7 bases and J gave up 2 bases, with 14 bases separating them. The CDR3 is 14 residues long.